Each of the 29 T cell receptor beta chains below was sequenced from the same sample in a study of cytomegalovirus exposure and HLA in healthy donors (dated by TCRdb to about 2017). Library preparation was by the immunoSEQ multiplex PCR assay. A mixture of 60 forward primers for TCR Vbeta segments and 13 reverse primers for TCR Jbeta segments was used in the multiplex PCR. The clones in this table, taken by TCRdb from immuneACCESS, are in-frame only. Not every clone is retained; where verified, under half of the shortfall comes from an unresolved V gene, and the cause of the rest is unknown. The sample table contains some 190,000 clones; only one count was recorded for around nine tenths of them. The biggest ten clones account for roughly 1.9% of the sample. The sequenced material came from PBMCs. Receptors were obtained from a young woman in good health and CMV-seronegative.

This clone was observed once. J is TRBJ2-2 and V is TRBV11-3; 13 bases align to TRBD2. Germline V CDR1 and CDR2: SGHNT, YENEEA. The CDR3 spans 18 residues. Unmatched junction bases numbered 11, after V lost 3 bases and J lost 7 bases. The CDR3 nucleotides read TGTGCCAGCAGCTTCGTCACTAGCGGGAGGGCCCGGGACGGGGAGCTGTTTTTT. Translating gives CASSFVTSGRARDGELFF.

This CDR3 is CASSEDRGRGETQYF. Here the CDR3 DNA reads TGTGCCAGCAGTGAAGATAGGGGGCGAGGGGAGACCCAGTACTTC. The chain joins TRBV6-1 to TRBJ2-5, with TRBD1 matching over 7 bases. V dropped 1 base and J dropped 5; count of bases not matched to a gene: 7. Germline lookup yields CDR1 MNHNS and CDR2 SASEGT. This CDR3 contains 15 residues.

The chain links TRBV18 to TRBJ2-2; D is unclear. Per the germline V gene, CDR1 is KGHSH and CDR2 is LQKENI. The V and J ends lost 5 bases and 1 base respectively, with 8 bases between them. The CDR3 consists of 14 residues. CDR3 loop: CASSSDLNTGELFF. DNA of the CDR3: TGTGCCAGCTCATCAGACTTGAACACCGGGGAGCTGTTTTTT.

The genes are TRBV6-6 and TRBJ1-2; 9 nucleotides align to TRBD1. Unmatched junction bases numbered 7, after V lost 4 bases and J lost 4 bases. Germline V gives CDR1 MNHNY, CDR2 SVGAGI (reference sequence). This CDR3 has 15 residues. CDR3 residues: CASSSPGQGPYGYTF. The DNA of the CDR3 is TGTGCCAGCAGTTCACCGGGACAGGGTCCCTATGGCTACACCTTC.

CDR3 protein: CASTRTATRKETQYF. Here the CDR3 DNA reads TGTGCCAGCACCCGGACTGCCACGAGAAAAGAGACCCAGTACTTC. The chain combines TRBV2 with TRBJ2-5; tentative D call: TRBD2 (5 bases). The CDR3 has 15 amino acids. Germline V lookup: CDR1 SNHLY, CDR2 FYNNEI. With 7 bases removed from V and 3 bases from J, the gap between germline ends came to 18 bases.

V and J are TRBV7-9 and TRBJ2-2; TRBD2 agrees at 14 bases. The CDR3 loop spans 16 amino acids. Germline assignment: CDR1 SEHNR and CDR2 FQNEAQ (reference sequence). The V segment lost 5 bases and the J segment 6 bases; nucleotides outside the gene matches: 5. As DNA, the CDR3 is TGTGCCAGCAGCCCGGGACTAGCGGGAGTACCCGGGGAGCTGTTTTTT. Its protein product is CASSPGLAGVPGELFF.

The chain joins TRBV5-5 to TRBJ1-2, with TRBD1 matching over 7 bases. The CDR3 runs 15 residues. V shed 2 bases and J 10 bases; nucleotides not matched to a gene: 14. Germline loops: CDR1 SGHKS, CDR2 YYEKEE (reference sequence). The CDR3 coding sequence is TGTGCCAGCAGCTTCTTGACAGGGCCGGCGGATGTCTACACCTTC. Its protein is CASSFLTGPADVYTF.

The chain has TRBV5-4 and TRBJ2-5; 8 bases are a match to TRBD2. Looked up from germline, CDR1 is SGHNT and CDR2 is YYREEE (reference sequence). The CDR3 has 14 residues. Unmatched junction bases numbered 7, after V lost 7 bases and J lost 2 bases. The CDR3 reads CASRGGGVQETQYF. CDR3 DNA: TGTGCCAGCCGGGGGGGCGGGGTTCAAGAGACCCAGTACTTC.

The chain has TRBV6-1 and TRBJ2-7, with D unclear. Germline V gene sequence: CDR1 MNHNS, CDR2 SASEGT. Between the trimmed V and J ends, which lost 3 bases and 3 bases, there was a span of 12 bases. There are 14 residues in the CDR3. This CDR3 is CASSEVAEGYEQYF. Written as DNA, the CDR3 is TGTGCCAGCAGTGAGGTGGCGGAAGGCTACGAGCAGTACTTC.

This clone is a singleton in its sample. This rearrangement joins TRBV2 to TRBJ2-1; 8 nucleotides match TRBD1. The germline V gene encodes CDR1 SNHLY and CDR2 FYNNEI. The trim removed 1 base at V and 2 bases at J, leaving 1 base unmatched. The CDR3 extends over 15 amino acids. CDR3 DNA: TGTGCCAGCAGTGAAGACAGGGGGGCCTACAATGAGCAGTTCTTC. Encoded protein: CASSEDRGAYNEQFF.

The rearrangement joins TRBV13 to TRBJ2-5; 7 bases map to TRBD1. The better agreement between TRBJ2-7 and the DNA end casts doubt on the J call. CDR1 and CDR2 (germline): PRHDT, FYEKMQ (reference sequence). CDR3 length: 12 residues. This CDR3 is CASSATGYEQYF. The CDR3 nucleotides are TGTGCCAGCAGTGCGACAGGGTACGAGCAGTACTTC.

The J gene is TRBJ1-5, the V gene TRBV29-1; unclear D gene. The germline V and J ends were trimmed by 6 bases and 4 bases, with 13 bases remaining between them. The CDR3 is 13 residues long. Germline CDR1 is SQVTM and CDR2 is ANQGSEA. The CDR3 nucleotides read TGCAGCGTCAGGTGGGCAGAGAATCAGCCCCAGCATTTT. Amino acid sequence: CSVRWAENQPQHF.

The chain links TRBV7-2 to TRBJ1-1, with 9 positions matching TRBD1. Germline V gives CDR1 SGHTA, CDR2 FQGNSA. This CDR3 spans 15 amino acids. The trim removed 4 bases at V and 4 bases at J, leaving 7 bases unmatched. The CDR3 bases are TGTGCCAGCAGCTCTTGGGACAGGGTGGCCACTGAAGCTTTCTTT. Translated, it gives CASSSWDRVATEAFF. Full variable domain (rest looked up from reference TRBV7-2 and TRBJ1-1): GAGVSQSPSNKVTEKGKDVELRCDPISGHTALYWYRQSLGQGLEFLIYFQGNSAPDKSGLPSDRFSAERTGGSVSTLTIQRTQQEDSAVYLCASSSWDRVATEAFFGQGTRLTVV.

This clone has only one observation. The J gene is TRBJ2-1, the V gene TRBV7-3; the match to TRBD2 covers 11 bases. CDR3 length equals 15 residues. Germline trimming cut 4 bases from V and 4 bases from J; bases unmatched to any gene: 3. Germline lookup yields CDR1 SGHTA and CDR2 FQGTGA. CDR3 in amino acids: CASSSRLAGYNEQFF. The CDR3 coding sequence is TGTGCCAGCAGCTCGAGACTAGCGGGATACAATGAGCAGTTCTTC.

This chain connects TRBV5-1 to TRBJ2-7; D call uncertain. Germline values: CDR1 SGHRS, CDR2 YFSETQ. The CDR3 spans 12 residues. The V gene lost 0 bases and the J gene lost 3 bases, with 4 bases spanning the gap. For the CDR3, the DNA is TGCGCCAGCAGCTTGGATTACTACGAGCAGTACTTC. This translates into CASSLDYYEQYF.

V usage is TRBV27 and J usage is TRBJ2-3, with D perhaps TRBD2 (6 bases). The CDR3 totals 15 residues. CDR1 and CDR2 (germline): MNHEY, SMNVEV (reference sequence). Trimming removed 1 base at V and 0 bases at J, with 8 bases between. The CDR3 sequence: CASSLFGGSTDTQYF. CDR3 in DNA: TGTGCCAGCAGTTTATTTGGGGGGAGCACAGATACGCAGTATTTT.

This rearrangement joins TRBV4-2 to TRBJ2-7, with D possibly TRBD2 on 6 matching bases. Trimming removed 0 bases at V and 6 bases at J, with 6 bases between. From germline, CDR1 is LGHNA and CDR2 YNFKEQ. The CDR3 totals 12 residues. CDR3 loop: CASSQDSGEQYF. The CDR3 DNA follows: TGTGCCAGCAGCCAAGATAGCGGCGAGCAGTACTTC.

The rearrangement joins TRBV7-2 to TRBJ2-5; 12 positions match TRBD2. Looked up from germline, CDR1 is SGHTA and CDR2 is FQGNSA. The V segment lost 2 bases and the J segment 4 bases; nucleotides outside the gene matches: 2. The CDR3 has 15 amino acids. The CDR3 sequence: CASSLRLAGAETQYF. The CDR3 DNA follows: TGTGCCAGCAGCTTAAGACTAGCGGGAGCAGAGACCCAGTACTTC.

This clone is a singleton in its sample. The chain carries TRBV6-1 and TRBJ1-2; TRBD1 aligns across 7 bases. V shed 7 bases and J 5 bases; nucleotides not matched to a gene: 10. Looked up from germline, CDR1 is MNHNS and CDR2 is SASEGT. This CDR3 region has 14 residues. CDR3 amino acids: CASKRDSESYGYTF. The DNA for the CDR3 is TGTGCCAGCAAAAGGGACAGCGAATCTTATGGCTACACCTTC.

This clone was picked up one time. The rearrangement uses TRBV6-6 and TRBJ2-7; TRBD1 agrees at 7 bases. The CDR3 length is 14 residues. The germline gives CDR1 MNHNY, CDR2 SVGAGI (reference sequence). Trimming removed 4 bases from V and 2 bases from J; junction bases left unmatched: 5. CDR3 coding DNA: TGTGCCAGCAGTTCCGATGGGACAGCCTACGAGCAGTACTTC. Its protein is CASSSDGTAYEQYF.

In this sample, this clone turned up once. DNA for the CDR3: TGTGCCAGCAGCTGGCAGACTGGACTAGCTATCTCCTACGAGCAGTACTTC. It encodes CASSWQTGLAISYEQYF. The chain couples TRBV5-8 to TRBJ2-7, with TRBD2 matching 8 bases. Trimming took 3 bases from V and 0 from J; bases not matched to a gene: 11. This CDR3 is 17 amino acids long. Germline loops: CDR1 SGHTS, CDR2 YDEGEE.

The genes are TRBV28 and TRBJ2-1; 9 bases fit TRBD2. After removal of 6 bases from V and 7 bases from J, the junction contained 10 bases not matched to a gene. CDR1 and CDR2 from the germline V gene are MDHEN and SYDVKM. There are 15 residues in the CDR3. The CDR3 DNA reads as TGTGCCAGCAGCAGTGCAGCGGGGGGAAAAAATGAGCAGTTCTTC. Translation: CASSSAAGGKNEQFF.

The CDR3 is CASSLALGQPLNEQYF. The CDR3 DNA reads as TGCGCCAGCAGCTTGGCCTTGGGACAGCCATTGAACGAGCAGTACTTC. The chain combines TRBV5-1 with TRBJ2-7; 7 bases match TRBD1. Germline CDR1 is SGHRS and CDR2 is YFSETQ. This CDR3 is 16 amino acids long. V was clipped by 0 bases and J by 5 bases; unmatched bases: 11.

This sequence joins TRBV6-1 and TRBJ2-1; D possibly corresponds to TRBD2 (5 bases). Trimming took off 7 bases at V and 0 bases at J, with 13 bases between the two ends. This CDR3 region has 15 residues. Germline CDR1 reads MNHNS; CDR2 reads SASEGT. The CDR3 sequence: CASKSDSNSYNEQFF. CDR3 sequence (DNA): TGTGCCAGCAAGTCGGACTCTAACTCCTACAATGAGCAGTTCTTC.

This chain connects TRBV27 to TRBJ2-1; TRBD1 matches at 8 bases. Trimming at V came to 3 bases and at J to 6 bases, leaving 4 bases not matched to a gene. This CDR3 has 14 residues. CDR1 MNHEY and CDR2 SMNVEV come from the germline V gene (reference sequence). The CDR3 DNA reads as TGTGCCAGCAGTTTGCTCACAGGGGGCAATGAGCAGTTCTTC. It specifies CASSLLTGGNEQFF.

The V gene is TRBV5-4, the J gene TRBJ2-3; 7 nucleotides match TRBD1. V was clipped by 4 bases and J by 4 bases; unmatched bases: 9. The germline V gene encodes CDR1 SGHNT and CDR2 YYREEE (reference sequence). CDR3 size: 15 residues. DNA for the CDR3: TGTGCCAGCAGCGACGGGACAGCCTCGGCAGATACGCAGTATTTT. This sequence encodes CASSDGTASADTQYF.

The CDR3 protein is CASSQGAGEQYF. CDR3 DNA: TGTGCCAGCAGCCAGGGGGCTGGAGAGCAGTACTTC. V and J are TRBV7-6 and TRBJ2-7, with 8 bases matching TRBD1. Germline V gene sequence: CDR1 SGHVS, CDR2 FNYEAQ. Trimming at V came to 5 bases and at J to 7 bases, leaving 4 bases not matched to a gene. The CDR3 is made up of 12 amino acids.

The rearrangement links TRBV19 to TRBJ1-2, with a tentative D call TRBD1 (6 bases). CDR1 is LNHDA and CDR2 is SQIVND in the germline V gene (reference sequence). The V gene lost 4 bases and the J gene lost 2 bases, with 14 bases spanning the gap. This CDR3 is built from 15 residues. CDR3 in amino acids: CASSTGAGVNYGYTF. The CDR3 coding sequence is TGTGCCAGTAGTACCGGGGCAGGGGTGAACTATGGCTACACCTTC.

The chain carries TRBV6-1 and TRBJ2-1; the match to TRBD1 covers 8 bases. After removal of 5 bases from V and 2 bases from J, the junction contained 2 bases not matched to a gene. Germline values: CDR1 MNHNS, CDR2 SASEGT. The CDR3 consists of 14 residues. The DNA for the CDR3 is TGTGCCAGCAGTCCGGACAGGGCCTACAATGAGCAGTTCTTC. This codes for CASSPDRAYNEQFF.